The rows below give T cell receptor beta chains drawn from one sample of a study of cytomegalovirus exposure and HLA in healthy donors. Sequenced by immunoSEQ multiplex PCR; TCRdb stores in-frame clones only, minus some. The data contain more than 100,000 clones, about three quarters of them seen just once; the ten biggest clones take up 30%. Sequencing was done on a sample of PBMCs. These receptors all stem from a man aged 60 to 75 in good health and CMV-seropositive. CDR3s include the opening cysteine and the closing phenylalanine or tryptophan. D genes are given only for firm matches. The size entry is marked missing in some rows and otherwise reads once, few, many or a size class.

V: TRBV19; size: .; D: .; J: TRBJ2-7; DNA: TGTGCCAGTAGTATAGAGAGACACTCCTACGAGCAGTACTTC; CDR3: CASSIERHSYEQYF
V: TRBV4-1; size: once; D: .; J: TRBJ2-1; DNA: TGCGCCAGCAGCCAAGGTCTTGACAATGAGCAGTTCTTC; CDR3: CASSQGLDNEQFF
V: TRBV28; size: .; D: TRBD1; J: TRBJ1-4; DNA: TGTGCCAGCAGTCTGAGACAGGGGGTTCGTGAAAAACTGTTTTTT; CDR3: CASSLRQGVREKLFF
V: TRBV7-9; size: .; D: .; J: TRBJ2-2; DNA: TGTGCCAGCAGCAAGCTCCCGGGACAGAACACCGGGGAGCTGTTTTTT; CDR3: CASSKLPGQNTGELFF
V: TRBV7-9; size: once; D: .; J: TRBJ1-2; DNA: TGTGCCGGCAGTAGGGGCTATCGGTATGGCTACACCTTC; CDR3: CAGSRGYRYGYTF
V: TRBV5-1; size: .; D: .; J: TRBJ1-1; DNA: TGCGCCAGCAGCGCGGGCCTCACTGAAGCTTTCTTT; CDR3: CASSAGLTEAFF
V: TRBV30; size: .; D: .; J: TRBJ1-2; DNA: TGTGCCTGGAGTGTACCCGGGTATGGCTACACCTTC; CDR3: CAWSVPGYGYTF
V: TRBV2; size: .; D: TRBD1; J: TRBJ1-1; DNA: TGTGCCAGCAAAGGGGCAGGGGGCGTGAACACTGAAGCTTTCTTT; CDR3: CASKGAGGVNTEAFF
V: TRBV7-6; size: .; D: .; J: TRBJ1-5; DNA: TGTGCCAGCAGCCGACAGTCAAATCAGCCCCAGCATTTT; CDR3: CASSRQSNQPQHF
V: TRBV30; size: .; D: TRBD1; J: TRBJ1-4; DNA: TGTGCCTGCTTGGACAGGACTGCAACTAATGAAAAACTGTTTTTT; CDR3: CACLDRTATNEKLFF
V: TRBV5-1; size: .; D: TRBD1; J: TRBJ2-7; DNA: TGCGCCAGCAGCTTGGCCCCGGGACAGAGCTCCTACGAGCAGTACTTC; CDR3: CASSLAPGQSSYEQYF
V: TRBV15; size: .; D: TRBD1; J: TRBJ2-2; DNA: TGTGCCACCAGCAGAGATAAGGGGGCCTTGGGCACCGGGGAGCTGTTTTTT; CDR3: CATSRDKGALGTGELFF
V: TRBV5-4; size: .; D: TRBD1; J: TRBJ1-2; DNA: TGTGCCAGCAGCTTGGTCCGACAGGGGGCGGATGGCTACACCTTC; CDR3: CASSLVRQGADGYTF
V: TRBV27; size: few; D: TRBD2; J: TRBJ2-1; DNA: TGTGCCAGCAGTTTTACGGGAGGGGGTCACAATGAGCAGTTCTTC; CDR3: CASSFTGGGHNEQFF